This section outlines one T cell receptor (beta chain) sequence together with its context. Its antigen is currently unknown. This sample was taken from a study of cytomegalovirus exposure and HLA in healthy donors. Study details: As an earlier analysis found, 150 million to 200 million T cells yielded about 120 million unique TCR beta sequences.

Trimming left V 2 bases short and J 7 bases short, with 12 bases between. The CDR3 has 14 amino acids. Germline CDR1 is MDHEN and CDR2 is SYDVKM. Whole-study findings and limits: There were over 150 TCR beta chains listed as cytomegalovirus-associated.

A multiplex PCR was run with 60 Vbeta primers and 13 Jbeta primers. Some clones are missing from TCRdb's copy, which holds only in-frame ones; the method was immunoSEQ multiplex PCR. This sample has approximately 150,000 clones; 84% occur once, and the top ten carry roughly 5.2%. Sequencing input: PBMCs. This clonotype was sampled from a man aged 18 to 30 in good health and CMV-seronegative. The chain links TRBV28 to TRBJ1-5, with TRBD1 as a possible D gene (5 bases). The CDR3 reads CASSLPAGRQPQHF. In DNA, the CDR3 is TGTGCCAGCAGTTTACCGGCAGGGAGGCAGCCCCAGCATTTT.